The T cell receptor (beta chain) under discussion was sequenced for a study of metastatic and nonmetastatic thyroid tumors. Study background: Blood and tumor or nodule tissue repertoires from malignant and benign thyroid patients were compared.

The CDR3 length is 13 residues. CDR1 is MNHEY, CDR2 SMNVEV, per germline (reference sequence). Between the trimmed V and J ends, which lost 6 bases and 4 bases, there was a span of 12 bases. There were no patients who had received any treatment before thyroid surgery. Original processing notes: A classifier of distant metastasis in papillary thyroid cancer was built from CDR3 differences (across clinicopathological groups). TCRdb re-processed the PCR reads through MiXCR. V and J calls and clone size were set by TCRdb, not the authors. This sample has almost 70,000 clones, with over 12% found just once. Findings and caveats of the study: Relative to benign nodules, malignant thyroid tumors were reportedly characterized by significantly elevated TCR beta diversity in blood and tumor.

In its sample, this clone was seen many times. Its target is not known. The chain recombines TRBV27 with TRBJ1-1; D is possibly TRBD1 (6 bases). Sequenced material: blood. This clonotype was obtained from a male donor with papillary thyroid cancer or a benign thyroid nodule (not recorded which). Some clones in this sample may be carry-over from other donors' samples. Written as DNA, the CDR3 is TGTGCCAGCAGCCCGGGACACGTCACTGAAGCTTTCTTT. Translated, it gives CASSPGHVTEAFF.